One and the same sample provided the 24 T cell receptor beta chains below, sequenced in a study of human T cells and chemical hapten exposure. The total RNA was obtained from whole blood that was not fractionated. Attachment of unique molecular identifiers to individual cDNA molecules was performed in the library. TCRdb fed the reads into MiXCR, producing one record per CDR3 protein. This table has roughly 120,000 distinct CDR3 sequences, 8.5% to 9% appearing once. Sequencing was carried out using whole blood. Receptor source: a human donor in good health. Some clones in this sample may be carry-over from other donors' samples.

At least ten counts were recorded for this clonotype. The chain recombines TRBV5-1 with TRBJ2-7; TRBD1 aligns across 8 bases. CDR1 and CDR2 (germline): SGHRS, YFSETQ. The CDR3 runs to 14 residues. V dropped 2 bases and J dropped 5; count of bases not matched to a gene: 6. The CDR3 DNA is TGCGCCAGCAGCTTCTTACAGGGGGGTAACGAGCAGTACTTC. This codes for CASSFLQGGNEQYF.

The chain joins TRBV28 to TRBJ2-5, with 7 bases matching TRBD2. Trimming cost V 6 bases and J 2 bases; bases outside gene matches: 9. CDR3 length: 15 amino acids. Germline assignment: CDR1 MDHEN and CDR2 SYDVKM. CDR3 residues: CASRGSGPHQETQYF. CDR3 coding DNA: TGTGCCAGCAGGGGTAGCGGGCCCCATCAAGAGACCCAGTACTTC.

This rearrangement joins TRBV28 to TRBJ1-1; D gene uncertain. Germline V gene lookup returns CDR1 MDHEN and CDR2 SYDVKM. The CDR3 has 14 residues. Trimming took off 2 bases at V and 5 bases at J, with 12 bases between the two ends. CDR3 sequence (DNA): TGTGCCAGCAGTTTACCCTACCTGGGGACTGAAGCTTTCTTT. This translates into CASSLPYLGTEAFF.

The gene calls are TRBV12-5 and TRBJ1-2; perhaps TRBD1 as D (6 bases). V was clipped by 1 base and J by 5 bases, with 11 bases between them. This CDR3 is built from 14 residues. The germline V gene encodes CDR1 LGHNT and CDR2 FRNRAP. The CDR3 sequence: CASGLATGWYGYTF. The CDR3 bases are TGTGCTAGTGGTTTGGCCACAGGGTGGTATGGCTACACCTTC.

This clonotype was seen a few times. V gene TRBV4-1 combines with J gene TRBJ2-7, with 8 bases aligning to TRBD1. The germline gives CDR1 MGHRA, CDR2 YSYEKL. The CDR3 extends over 17 amino acids. V was pared by 3 bases and J by 1 base, with 11 bases of the junction left unmatched. The chain's CDR3 is CASSHRNPGQESYEQYF. The CDR3, as DNA: TGCGCCAGCAGCCACCGGAACCCGGGACAGGAGTCCTACGAGCAGTACTTC.

The chain has TRBV19 and TRBJ1-1; D is ambiguous. The CDR3 totals 13 residues. Trimming left V 4 bases short and J 6 bases short, with 12 bases between. The V gene's germline CDR1 is LNHDA and CDR2 SQIVND (reference sequence). CDR3 coding DNA: TGTGCCAGTAGTACGGACGGCTGGTCTGAAGCTTTCTTT. It specifies CASSTDGWSEAFF.

This clonotype was seen ten or more times. J is TRBJ1-4 and V is TRBV7-9; 7 bases are shared with TRBD1. Trimming removed 1 base from V and 7 bases from J; junction bases left unmatched: 9. The CDR3 has 16 amino acids. CDR1 and CDR2 (germline): SEHNR, FQNEAQ (reference sequence). The CDR3 protein is CASSLGHQGGSEKLFF. The CDR3 nucleotides are TGTGCCAGCAGCTTAGGCCACCAGGGGGGTAGTGAAAAACTGTTTTTT. Based on the CDR3 plus reference TRBV7-9 and TRBJ1-4, the full variable domain is DTGVSQNPRHKITKRGQNVTFRCDPISEHNRLYWYRQTLGQGPEFLTYFQNEAQLEKSRLLSDRFSAERPKGSFSTLEIQRTEQGDSAMYLCASSLGHQGGSEKLFFGSGTQLSVL.

V usage is TRBV6-5 and J usage is TRBJ1-1; D remains unclear. Germline CDR1 is MNHEY and CDR2 is SVGAGI. The germline V and J ends were trimmed by 7 bases and 1 base, with 10 bases remaining between them. The CDR3 consists of 13 residues. The DNA for the CDR3 is TGTGCCAGCACTAAGGAGTGGAACACTGAAGCTTTCTTT. Amino acid sequence: CASTKEWNTEAFF.

This clonotype was counted at least ten times. The chain links TRBV7-7 to TRBJ2-5; D is undetermined. Germline CDR1 reads SSHAT; CDR2 reads FNYEAQ (reference sequence). CDR3 size: 13 residues. The ends were cut back, 4 bases at V and 0 bases at J, with 6 bases in the middle. DNA of the CDR3: TGTGCCAGCAGCTATGGACACCAAGAGACCCAGTACTTC. Protein: CASSYGHQETQYF.

The DNA of the CDR3 is TGTGCCAGCAGCTTGGCAGGGCAATTCGGCTACGAGCAGTACTTC. Protein sequence: CASSLAGQFGYEQYF. The V gene is TRBV5-6, the J gene TRBJ2-7; D is perhaps TRBD1 (5 bases). Germline V gene data show CDR1 as SGHDT and CDR2 as YYEEEE. Trimming took 0 bases from V and 3 from J, leaving 13 bases between them. CDR3 length equals 15 residues.

This clonotype was picked up a small number of times. V and J are TRBV29-1 and TRBJ2-1, with TRBD2 identical over 9 bases. Germline-derived CDR1 and CDR2 are SQVTM and ANQGSEA. J gave up 2 bases and V 3 bases, and 5 bases lay outside the gene matches. This CDR3 region has 15 residues. Here the CDR3 reads CSVDGRGGTYNEQFF. As DNA, the CDR3 is TGCAGCGTTGACGGGCGGGGGGGTACCTACAATGAGCAGTTCTTC.

Notes on this clonotype: This may be a read error, as it is one base from a much larger clone. The chain combines TRBV29-1 with TRBJ1-2, with a tentative D call TRBD1 (5 bases). Trimming took off 4 bases at V and 0 bases at J, with 12 bases between the two ends. This CDR3 has 14 amino acids. Germline loops: CDR1 SQVTM, CDR2 ANQGSEA. The DNA for the CDR3 is TGCAGCGTTGGCCTCCCAGGGTCTAACTATGGCTACACCTTC. This translates into CSVGLPGSNYGYTF.

A remark on this clonotype: Given a much more abundant clone one base away, this may be a read error. The rearrangement joins TRBV2 to TRBJ1-1, with 8 bases lining up with TRBD1. Germline loops: CDR1 SNHLY, CDR2 FYNNEI. This CDR3 region has 17 residues. J gave up 6 bases and V 5 bases, and 17 bases lay outside the gene matches. CDR3 sequence (DNA): TGTGCCAGCAGTATACCCCAACCGACAGGGGTTAACCCTGAAGCTTTCTTT. Residues: CASSIPQPTGVNPEAFF.

This clonotype has a count of ten or more. The V and J genes are TRBV7-2 and TRBJ1-1; D unresolved. V lost 2 bases and J lost 3, with 7 bases in between. CDR3 length: 13 residues. Germline CDR1 SGHTA, CDR2 FQGNSA. CDR3 loop: CASSLKGDTEAFF. In DNA, the CDR3 is TGTGCCAGCAGCTTAAAAGGTGACACTGAAGCTTTCTTT.

This clonotype was counted only a few times. J is TRBJ1-5 and V is TRBV3-1; 8 bases fit TRBD1. The germline CDR1 and CDR2 sequences are LGHDT and YNNKEL (reference sequence). This CDR3 has 17 amino acids. The junction had 6 bases not matched to a gene; V was cut back by 0 bases and J by 2 bases. CDR3 region: CASSQEGDRGGNQPQHF. CDR3 nucleotide sequence: TGTGCCAGCAGCCAAGAGGGAGACAGGGGAGGCAATCAGCCCCAGCATTTT.

This clonotype occurred many times. The gene calls are TRBV29-1 and TRBJ2-3; D uncertain. Trimming stripped 2 bases from V and 0 bases from J, with 9 bases between. The CDR3 runs 14 residues. CDR1 and CDR2 from the germline V gene are SQVTM and ANQGSEA. This chain's CDR3 is CSVEQDTSTDTQYF. As DNA, the CDR3 is TGCAGCGTTGAACAGGATACTAGCACAGATACGCAGTATTTT.

This clonotype was recorded many times. The V gene is TRBV20-1, the J gene TRBJ2-3; maybe TRBD2 (6 bases). The V and J ends lost 0 bases and 0 bases respectively, with 10 bases between them. Germline V gene data show CDR1 as DFQATT and CDR2 as SNEGSKA (reference sequence). The CDR3 covers 15 residues. CDR3 bases: TGCAGTGCTAGAGATCTGGGACTCAGCACAGATACGCAGTATTTT. This codes for CSARDLGLSTDTQYF.

The chain combines TRBV11-2 with TRBJ2-1; TRBD2 might be the D (6 bases). Trimming left V 1 base short and J 4 bases short, with 20 bases between. CDR3 length equals 18 residues. In germline, CDR1 is SGHAT, CDR2 FQNNGV. Written as DNA, the CDR3 is TGTGCCAGCAGCTTAGCCCCCCGACTAGTGAGGGGATACAATGAGCAGTTCTTC. This sequence encodes CASSLAPRLVRGYNEQFF.

A few counts support this clonotype. The rearrangement links TRBV12-3 or TRBV12-4 to TRBJ2-2; 9 positions agree with TRBD2. J was trimmed by 3 bases and V by 7 bases; bases with no gene match: 9. The CDR3 totals 16 residues. CDR3 region: CASTTLAGTYTGELFF. In DNA form, the CDR3 reads TGTGCCAGCACCACTCTAGCGGGAACGTACACCGGGGAGCTGTTTTTT.

The gene calls are TRBV27 and TRBJ2-3, with TRBD2 as a possible D gene (6 bases). V shed 5 bases and J shed 6 bases, with 15 bases lying between them. The CDR3 spans 14 residues. CDR1 is MNHEY, CDR2 SMNVEV, per germline (reference sequence). CDR3 nucleotides: TGTGCCAGCAGTCCCATTCGGGGGTCCGATACGCAGTATTTT. Its protein is CASSPIRGSDTQYF.

This clonotype was detected many times. This chain links TRBV29-1 with TRBJ1-1, with D perhaps TRBD1 (6 bases). Germline values: CDR1 SQVTM, CDR2 ANQGSEA. The V end lost 1 base, the J end lost 1 base, and 10 bases lay between the germline ends. There are 14 residues in the CDR3. Here the CDR3 reads CSVEGRGGNTEAFF. The CDR3 DNA is TGCAGCGTTGAAGGAAGGGGGGGGAACACTGAAGCTTTCTTT.

This clonotype was picked up a small number of times. The chain has TRBV2 and TRBJ2-7, with D unclear. The V gene's germline CDR1 is SNHLY and CDR2 FYNNEI. The CDR3 covers 13 residues. V gave up 7 bases and J gave up 3 bases, with 13 bases separating them. The CDR3 sequence: CASTPIPIYEQYF. CDR3 sequence (DNA): TGTGCCAGCACCCCTATTCCAATCTACGAGCAGTACTTC. The whole variable domain, remainder taken from reference TRBV2 and TRBJ2-7, is EPEVTQTPSHQVTQMGQEVILRCVPISNHLYFYWYRQILGQKVEFLVSFYNNEISEKSEIFDDQFSVERPDGSNFTLKIRSTKLEDSAMYFCASTPIPIYEQYFGPGTRLTVT.

This clonotype was found once. The chain uses TRBV19 and TRBJ2-1, with a possible D match to TRBD1 (5 bases). The CDR3 is 13 amino acids. Looked up from germline, CDR1 is LNHDA and CDR2 is SQIVND (reference sequence). Trimming took off 9 bases at V and 1 base at J, with 10 bases between the two ends. The CDR3 sequence is CASAAGSYNEQFF. The CDR3 nucleotides are TGTGCCAGCGCTGCAGGGTCCTACAATGAGCAGTTCTTC.

This rearrangement joins TRBV27 to TRBJ1-4; the D gene is possibly TRBD1 (5 bases). The CDR3 is made up of 14 amino acids. Trimming cost V 5 bases and J 7 bases, with 14 bases left between them. The germline CDR1 and CDR2 sequences are MNHEY and SMNVEV (reference sequence). DNA of the CDR3: TGTGCCAGCAGTCCTCGACAGAGCAGTGAAAAACTGTTTTTT. Translation: CASSPRQSSEKLFF.